This TCR beta chain was sequenced in a study of blood T cell repertoires in COVID-19. At the level of the study: Donors in the United States, Italy and Spain gave samples during acute or convalescent COVID-19. T cells, B-cell-depleted T cells, or PBMCs supplied cDNA or gDNA.

V lost 1 base and J 4 bases, leaving 6 bases between the germline ends. The germline V gene encodes CDR1 SGHRS and CDR2 YFSETQ. CDR3 length: 13 amino acids. Per the original methods: Amplification from reference gene primers served as the basis for estimated nucleated cell counts. Generated by immunoSEQ multiplex PCR, the TCRdb table keeps only in-frame clones and is missing some. V and J calls and clone size come straight from that table; D and trimming were deduced from the DNA. The sample holds 150,000 to 200,000 clones, about 82% seen once. This chain uses TRBV5-1 with TRBJ2-1, with D unresolved. Input material: peripheral blood. The TCR was taken from a man aged 70-80 years with active or convalescent COVID-19. This chain's CDR3 is CASSLNWYNEQFF. As DNA, the CDR3 is TGCGCCAGCAGCTTGAACTGGTACAATGAGCAGTTCTTC.